This TCR beta chain comes out of a study of T cell repertoires in cytomegalovirus infection. Across the whole study: Shared public TCR beta signatures pointed to both CMV infection and a matching HLA type. Study-wide results and caveats: Predominance within the ex vivo response was attributable to HLA-C-restricted CMV-specific TCR beta clonotypes.

Turning to this clonotype: Its target is unknown.

Germline V gene data show CDR1 as PRHDT and CDR2 as FYEKMQ (reference sequence). The J segment lost 7 bases and the V segment lost 5 bases, leaving 10 bases of the junction unmatched. This CDR3 comprises 15 residues. TCRdb re-derived calls from the reads in MiXCR, one entry per CDR3 protein. The sample shows around 630,000 distinct CDR3 sequences, approximately 24% of them seen only once. The V call is TRBV13, the J call TRBJ1-4; 7 nucleotides align to TRBD1. The sample taken for sequencing was CD8+ T cells from PBMCs. This receptor was obtained from a human donor in good health (CMV status not recorded). Some clones in this sample may be carry-over from other donors' samples. Written as DNA, the CDR3 is TGTGCCAGCAGCCAAAACAGGGGAAGCCGTGAAAAACTGTTTTTT. This sequence encodes CASSQNRGSREKLFF.